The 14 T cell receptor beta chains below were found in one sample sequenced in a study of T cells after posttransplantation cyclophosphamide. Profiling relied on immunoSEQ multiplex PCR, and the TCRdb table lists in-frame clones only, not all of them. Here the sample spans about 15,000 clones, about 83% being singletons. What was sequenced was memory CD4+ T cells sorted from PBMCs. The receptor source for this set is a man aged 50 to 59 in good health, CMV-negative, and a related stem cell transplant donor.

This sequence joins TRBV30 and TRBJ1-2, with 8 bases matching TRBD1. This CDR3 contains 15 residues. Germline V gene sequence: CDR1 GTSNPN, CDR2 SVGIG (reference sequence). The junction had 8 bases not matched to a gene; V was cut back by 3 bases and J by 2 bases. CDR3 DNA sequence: TGTGCCTGGAGGGCAGGGGGCGCTTCAAACTATGGCTACACCTTC. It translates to CAWRAGGASNYGYTF. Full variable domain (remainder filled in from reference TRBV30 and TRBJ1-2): SQTIHQWPATLVQPVGSPLSLECTVEGTSNPNLYWYRQAAGRGLQLLFYSVGIGQISSEVPQNLSASRPQDRQFILSSKKLLLSDSGFYLCAWRAGGASNYGYTFGSGTRLTVV.

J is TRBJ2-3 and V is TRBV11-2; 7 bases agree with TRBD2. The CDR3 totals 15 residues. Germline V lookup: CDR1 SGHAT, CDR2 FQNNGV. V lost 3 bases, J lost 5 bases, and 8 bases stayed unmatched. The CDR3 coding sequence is TGTGCCAGCAGCTTCGGGGGGACCGCGGGAGATACGCAGTATTTT. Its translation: CASSFGGTAGDTQYF.

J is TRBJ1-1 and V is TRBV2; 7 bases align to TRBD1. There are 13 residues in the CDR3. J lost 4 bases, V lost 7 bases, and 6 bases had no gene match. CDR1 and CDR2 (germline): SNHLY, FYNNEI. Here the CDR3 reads CASKRTGATEAFF. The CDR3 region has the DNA TGTGCCAGCAAGAGGACAGGAGCCACTGAAGCTTTCTTT.

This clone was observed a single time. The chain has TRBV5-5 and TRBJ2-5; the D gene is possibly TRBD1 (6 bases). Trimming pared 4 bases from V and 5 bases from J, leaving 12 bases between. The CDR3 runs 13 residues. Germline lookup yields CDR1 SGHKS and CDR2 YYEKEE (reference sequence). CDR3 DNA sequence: TGTGCCAGCAGCCCTCCCCAGGGGGAGACCCAGTACTTC. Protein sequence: CASSPPQGETQYF.

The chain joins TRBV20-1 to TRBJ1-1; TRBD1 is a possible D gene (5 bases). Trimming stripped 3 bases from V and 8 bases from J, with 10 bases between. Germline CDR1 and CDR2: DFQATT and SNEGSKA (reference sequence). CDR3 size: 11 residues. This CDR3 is CSASRTLEAFF. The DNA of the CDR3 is TGCAGTGCTAGTAGGACATTGGAAGCTTTCTTT.

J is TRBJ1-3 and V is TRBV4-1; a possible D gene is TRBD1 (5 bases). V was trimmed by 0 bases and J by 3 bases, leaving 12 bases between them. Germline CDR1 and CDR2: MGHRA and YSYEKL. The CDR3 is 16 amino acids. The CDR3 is CASSQELARVGNTIYF. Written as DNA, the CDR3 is TGCGCCAGCAGCCAAGAATTGGCCAGGGTTGGAAACACCATATATTTT.

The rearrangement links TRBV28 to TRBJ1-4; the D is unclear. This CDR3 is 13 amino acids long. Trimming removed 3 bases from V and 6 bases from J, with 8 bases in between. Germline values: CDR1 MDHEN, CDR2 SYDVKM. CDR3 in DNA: TGTGCCAGCAGTTTGATTCAGGATGAAAAACTGTTTTTT. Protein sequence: CASSLIQDEKLFF.

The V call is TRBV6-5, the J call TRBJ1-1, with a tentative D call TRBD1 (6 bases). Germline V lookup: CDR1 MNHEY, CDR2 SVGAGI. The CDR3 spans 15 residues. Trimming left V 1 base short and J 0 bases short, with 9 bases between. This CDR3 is CASSYLRDMNTEAFF. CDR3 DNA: TGTGCCAGCAGTTACTTGAGGGACATGAACACTGAAGCTTTCTTT.

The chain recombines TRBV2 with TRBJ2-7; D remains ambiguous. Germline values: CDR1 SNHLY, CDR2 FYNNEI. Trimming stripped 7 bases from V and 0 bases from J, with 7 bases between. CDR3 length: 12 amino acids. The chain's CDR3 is CASNSPSYEQYF. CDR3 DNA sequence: TGTGCCAGCAACAGCCCCTCCTACGAGCAGTACTTC.

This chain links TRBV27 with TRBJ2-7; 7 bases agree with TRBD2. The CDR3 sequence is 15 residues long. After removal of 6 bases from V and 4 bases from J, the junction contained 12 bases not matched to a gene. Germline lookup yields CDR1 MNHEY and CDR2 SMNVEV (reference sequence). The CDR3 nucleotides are TGTGCCAGCAGATCTGCTAGCGGCCGGGGATACGAGCAGTACTTC. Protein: CASRSASGRGYEQYF.

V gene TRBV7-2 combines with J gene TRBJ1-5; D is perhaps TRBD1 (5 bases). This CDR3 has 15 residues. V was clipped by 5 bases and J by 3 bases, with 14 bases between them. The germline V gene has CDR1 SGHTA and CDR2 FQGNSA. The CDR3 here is CASSADTHVNQPQHF. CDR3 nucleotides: TGTGCCAGCAGCGCGGACACACATGTCAATCAGCCCCAGCATTTT.

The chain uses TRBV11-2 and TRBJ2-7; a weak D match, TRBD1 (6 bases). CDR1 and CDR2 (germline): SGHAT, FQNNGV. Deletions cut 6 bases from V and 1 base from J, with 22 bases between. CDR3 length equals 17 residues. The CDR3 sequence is CASRRQGSGAGSYEQYF. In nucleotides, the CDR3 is TGTGCCAGCAGGAGGCAGGGGTCTGGTGCTGGTTCCTACGAGCAGTACTTC.

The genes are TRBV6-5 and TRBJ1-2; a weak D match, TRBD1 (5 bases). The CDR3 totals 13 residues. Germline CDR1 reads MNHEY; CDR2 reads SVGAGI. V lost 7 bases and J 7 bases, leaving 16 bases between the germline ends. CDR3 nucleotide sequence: TGTGCCAGCATAACGCCAGGGACTTTTGGCTACACCTTC. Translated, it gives CASITPGTFGYTF.

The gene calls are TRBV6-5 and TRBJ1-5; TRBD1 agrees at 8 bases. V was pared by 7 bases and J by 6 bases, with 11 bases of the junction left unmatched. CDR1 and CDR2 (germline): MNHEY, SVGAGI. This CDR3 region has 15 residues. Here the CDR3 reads CASTVGQGGGQPQHF. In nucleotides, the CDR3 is TGTGCCAGCACGGTAGGACAGGGCGGGGGTCAGCCCCAGCATTTT.